These T cell receptor beta chains were read from a single sample in a study of blood T cell repertoires in COVID-19. Assay: immunoSEQ multiplex PCR; the TCRdb copy retains only in-frame clones and omits some. The profile shows approximately 130,000 clones, around 86% of them singletons. Sample: PBMCs or T cells enriched from blood (not recorded which). Source of these receptors: a man aged 25-45 years who had recovered from COVID-19. Each CDR3 is given with its conserved first and last residue. Each record gives: V gene, CDR3 length, D gene, J gene, clone size, CDR3 DNA, CDR3 protein. A D gene is named only where the DNA matches it firmly. Clone sizes are given selectively: once, few, many, or a class where the clone is expanded.

TRBV19	14	TRBD1	TRBJ1-5	NA	TGTGCCAGTAGTATTGGGACAGTCAATCAGCCCCAGCATTTT	CASSIGTVNQPQHF
TRBV15	12	NA	TRBJ1-3	NA	TGTGCCACCAGCAACAAAGGAAACACCATATATTTT	CATSNKGNTIYF
TRBV5-6	15	TRBD1	TRBJ1-4	NA	TGTGCCAGCAGGAATACCGGGACAGCTAATGAAAAACTGTTTTTT	CASRNTGTANEKLFF
TRBV6-5	11	TRBD1	TRBJ1-5	few	TGTGCCAGACAGGGGTCTCAGCCCCAGCATTTT	CARQGSQPQHF
TRBV13	18	TRBD2	TRBJ2-7	NA	TGTGCCAGCAGCCTCCGGGGGTGGCCGGCTAGCGGGAGGGTCGAGCAGTACTTC	CASSLRGWPASGRVEQYF
TRBV2	19	NA	TRBJ1-2	NA	TGTGCCAGCAGTGTGATTTTGGGGAGCCCTGTGAAAACTAACTATGGCTACACCTTC	CASSVILGSPVKTNYGYTF
TRBV5-6	13	TRBD1	TRBJ1-1	NA	TGTGCCAGCACCGACAGGGGCGAAACTGAAGCTTTCTTT	CASTDRGETEAFF
TRBV19	16	TRBD1	TRBJ2-2	NA	TGTGCCAGTAGCAATACAGGGGGCAAGGGTACCGGGGAGCTGTTTTTT	CASSNTGGKGTGELFF
TRBV7-9	13	TRBD2	TRBJ2-2	NA	TGTGCCAGCAGCGATCGGACTAGCGGGTGGCTGTTTTTT	CASSDRTSGWLFF
TRBV27	13	NA	TRBJ2-2	NA	TGTGCCAGCAGTTTCGTCAGCGCCGGGGAGCTGTTTTTT	CASSFVSAGELFF
TRBV9	15	NA	TRBJ2-3	once	TGTGCCAGCAGCGTAGCCCCCGGGAGAGCAGATACGCAGTATTTT	CASSVAPGRADTQYF
TRBV10-3	14	NA	TRBJ1-2	few	TGTGCCATCCAGCGAGGAGGTTCCAACTATGGCTACACCTTC	CAIQRGGSNYGYTF
TRBV24-1	17	TRBD2	TRBJ2-3	NA	TGTGCCACCAGTGACCCCGGGACTAGCGGGGGGACAGATACGCAGTATTTT	CATSDPGTSGGTDTQYF
TRBV27	14	TRBD1	TRBJ1-5	NA	TGTGCCAGCAGTTTGGGACAGGGTACTCAGCCCCAGCATTTT	CASSLGQGTQPQHF
TRBV4-1	15	NA	TRBJ2-5	NA	TGCGCCAGCAGCCAAGATATCGGGGAAGGGGAGACCCAGTACTTC	CASSQDIGEGETQYF
TRBV5-5	14	TRBD1	TRBJ2-5	once	TGTGCCAGCAGCAGGGACAGGGGACAAGAGACCCAGTACTTC	CASSRDRGQETQYF
TRBV10-3	14	TRBD1	TRBJ1-4	NA	TGTGCCATCAGTGAGAACAGGGGTGGTGAAAAACTGTTTTTT	CAISENRGGEKLFF
TRBV3-1/TRBV3-2	15	TRBD1	TRBJ1-6	NA	TGTGCCAGCAGCCCCCGGACAGGGAATAATTCACCCCTCCACTTT	CASSPRTGNNSPLHF
TRBV7-6	14	NA	TRBJ2-1	many	TGTGCCAGCAGCTTAGGCGGGTCCTACAATGAGCAGTTCTTC	CASSLGGSYNEQFF
TRBV2	13	NA	TRBJ1-2	NA	TGTGCCAGCAGTGACGGGGCTAACTATGGCTACACCTTC	CASSDGANYGYTF
TRBV3-1/TRBV3-2	14	NA	TRBJ2-2	NA	TGTGCCACCGAGCCCTTGATGAACACCGGGGAGCTGTTTTTT	CATEPLMNTGELFF
TRBV14	16	NA	TRBJ1-6	NA	TGTGCCAGCAGCCAACCCCGCGCGGGAGGTAATTCACCCCTCCACTTT	CASSQPRAGGNSPLHF
TRBV13	12	NA	TRBJ1-6	once	TGTGCCAGCAGCGCCCAGGGGACACCCCTCCACTTT	CASSAQGTPLHF
TRBV28	13	NA	TRBJ1-3	few	TGTGCCAGCAGTCCCCCCGGCCGAGAGGCCATATATTTT	CASSPPGREAIYF
TRBV4-1	15	NA	TRBJ2-3	few	TGCGCCAGCAGCCAACTGTCGACTTACACAGATACGCAGTATTTT	CASSQLSTYTDTQYF
TRBV6-6	13	NA	TRBJ1-4	NA	TGTGCCAGCATGAGAGTGTTGCATGAAAAACTGTTTTTT	CASMRVLHEKLFF
TRBV19	16	TRBD2	TRBJ2-2	NA	TGTGCCAGTAGTATATTAACGGGGGGGAACACCGGGGAGCTGTTTTTT	CASSILTGGNTGELFF
TRBV27	15	NA	TRBJ1-1	NA	TGTGCCAGCAGTTCTCCAGGGTTCCGGGACACTGAAGCTTTCTTT	CASSSPGFRDTEAFF
TRBV5-1	16	TRBD2	TRBJ2-1	NA	TGCGCCAGCAGCTTGGATGCGGGAGCGGCCTACAATGAGCAGTTCTTC	CASSLDAGAAYNEQFF
TRBV9	18	TRBD1	TRBJ2-2	NA	TGTGCCAGCAGCGCAGGGAGATGGGGACAGGGTTCCCCCGGGGAGCTGTTTTTT	CASSAGRWGQGSPGELFF
TRBV18	14	TRBD1	TRBJ2-5	NA	TGTGCCAGCTCACCACCGGGACAGCAAGAGACCCAGTACTTC	CASSPPGQQETQYF
TRBV27	14	NA	TRBJ2-1	once	TGTGCCAGCCGATTCAGGGGGGAATACAATGAGCAGTTCTTC	CASRFRGEYNEQFF
TRBV27	16	NA	TRBJ2-5	NA	TGTGCCAGCAGTCCAACACGTATGCGGGCCGTTGAGACCCAGTACTTC	CASSPTRMRAVETQYF
TRBV4-1	12	NA	TRBJ2-1	NA	TGCGCCAGCAGCCAAGCGGTCTCTGAGCAGTTCTTC	CASSQAVSEQFF
TRBV29-1	14	NA	TRBJ1-2	once	TGCAGCGTTGGGCTACAGGCGTTCGCCTATGGCTACACCTTC	CSVGLQAFAYGYTF
TRBV11-2	17	TRBD1	TRBJ1-1	NA	TGTGCCAGCAGCCTCCCCTCTAGGACAGGGCGTCGTACTGAAGCTTTCTTT	CASSLPSRTGRRTEAFF
TRBV27	11	NA	TRBJ1-5	NA	TGTGCCGCGGGACGAGTGCAGCCCCAGCATTTT	CAAGRVQPQHF
TRBV7-9	15	NA	TRBJ2-6	NA	TGTGCCAGCAGCTCATTCAGCTCTGGGGCCAACGTCCTGACTTTC	CASSSFSSGANVLTF
TRBV19	18	TRBD1	TRBJ1-1	NA	TGTGCCAGTAGTGGCGGACAGGGTCGGTCTTTGCGTGGCACTGAAGCTTTCTTT	CASSGGQGRSLRGTEAFF
TRBV27	15	NA	TRBJ2-7	NA	TGTGCCAGCAGATCTGCGCCGACAGTTACCTACGAGCAGTACTTC	CASRSAPTVTYEQYF
TRBV5-1	14	NA	TRBJ1-1	NA	TGCGCCAGCAGCTTGGGTGTCGAGTGGACTGAAGCTTTCTTT	CASSLGVEWTEAFF
TRBV5-4	14	NA	TRBJ1-2	NA	TGTGCCAGCAGCTTGGATTGGGCCAACTATGGCTACACCTTC	CASSLDWANYGYTF
TRBV7-7	16	TRBD2	TRBJ2-1	NA	TGTGCCAGCAGCTTATCGTTTAGCGGGAGAAACAATGAGCAGTTCTTC	CASSLSFSGRNNEQFF
TRBV19	16	TRBD1	TRBJ2-3	NA	TGTGCCAGTAAAGAGACCGGGACAGGGCTGACAGATACGCAGTATTTT	CASKETGTGLTDTQYF
TRBV7-2	15	NA	TRBJ1-4	NA	TGTGCCAGCAGCCAGGACAGAACAACTAATGAAAAACTGTTTTTT	CASSQDRTTNEKLFF
TRBV18	16	TRBD1	TRBJ1-1	NA	TGTGCCAGCTCAGTCGAGGGGACAGGGTTTCGGACTGAAGCTTTCTTT	CASSVEGTGFRTEAFF
TRBV6-1	17	NA	TRBJ2-5	NA	TGTGCCAGCAGTGAAGAGGAATTCTACGTTCCCGGGGAGACCCAGTACTTC	CASSEEEFYVPGETQYF
TRBV4-1	17	TRBD1	TRBJ1-6	NA	TGCGCCAGCAGCCAAGAGACAGGGGAAACCTATAATTCACCCCTCCACTTT	CASSQETGETYNSPLHF
TRBV9	14	NA	TRBJ2-7	NA	TGTGCCAGCAGCGTAGGGGCTAGCGCGTACGAGCAGTACTTC	CASSVGASAYEQYF
TRBV12-5	15	NA	TRBJ2-3	NA	TGTGCTAGTGGTTCTGGACTCCCCGGCACAGATACGCAGTATTTT	CASGSGLPGTDTQYF
TRBV5-6	18	NA	TRBJ2-1	NA	TGTGCCAGCAGCAACCTAGACAGACAGACTGCGTGGTACAATGAGCAGTTCTTC	CASSNLDRQTAWYNEQFF
TRBV3-1/TRBV3-2	17	TRBD1	TRBJ1-2	few	TGTGCCAGCAGCCAAGGCCGGACAGGCGCGAGCATCGATGGCTACACCTTC	CASSQGRTGASIDGYTF
TRBV5-6	15	TRBD1	TRBJ2-7	NA	TGTGCCAGCAGCACGACCGTGACAGGGTACTACGAGCAGTACTTC	CASSTTVTGYYEQYF
TRBV18	16	TRBD1	TRBJ1-5	few	TGTGCCAGCTCACTGTCCCAGGGGGGTAGCAATCAGCCCCAGCATTTT	CASSLSQGGSNQPQHF